The text below deals with one TCR beta chain. Its target antigen remains unknown. One base away there is no much larger clone; base qualities are not given. Receptors were amplified or captured by the immunoSEQ multiplex PCR assay. For most patients, genomic DNA was isolated using the Qiagen DNeasy Blood and Tissue Kit and was shipped frozen to Adaptive Biotechnologies for TCR sequencing. For most patients, genomic DNA was subjected to high-throughput TCR-beta CDR3 sequencing by Adaptive Biotechnologies. The paper's data handling went like this. Adaptive's ImmunoSEQ software supplied the TCR sequencing data for around 19 patients, while MiXCR and VDJtools were used to process a few other patients. To correct CD4 versus CD8 sorting errors, sequences present in both subsets at a frequency ratio below 5:1 were removed. CDR3 nucleotide sequences shared between donor and recipient were removed because their origin could not be assigned. Alloreactive clones required at least 2-fold expansion over unstimulated cells and minimum CFSE-low frequency of 0.002% (template counts) or 0.001% (read counts). A clone was considered mappable if detected in the sequenced pre-transplant spleen, lymph node, or MLR CFSE-low populations of the donor or recipient. The cumulative frequency of alloreactive clones was calculated as a percentage of all sequences, weighted by copy number. TCRdb provides this immuneACCESS table in a form limited to in-frame rearrangements. Some clones are lacking; in checked studies, under half of them reflect an unresolved V gene, and why the rest are absent is not known. The V and J calls and clone size are taken from that table; D and trimming were inferred from the DNA. The sample table shows fewer than 150,000 clones, and 90% to 95% are seen once. Jointly, the top ten make up under 0.2% of the sample.

This sample was taken from a study of graft-versus-host responses after intestinal transplantation (dated by TCRdb to the early 2020s). Study-wide context: Multivisceral, liver-intestinal, or isolated intestinal transplants were received by the recipients. After intestinal transplantation, graft-versus-host and host-versus-graft alloreactive T cell clones in the graft, circulation and bone marrow were tracked using bulk TCR-beta CDR3 sequencing. A peak of at least 4% donor T cells among recipient peripheral blood mononuclear cells was the definition used for donor T cell macrochimerism. Rather than going through the commercial service, samples from a few later patients were sequenced in-house on an Illumina MiSeq and processed with MiXCR. Every recipient was given anti-thymocyte globulin induction, followed by roughly 3 years of maintenance tacrolimus and steroids. To identify alloreactive clones, pre-transplant mixed lymphocyte reaction products were sequenced and compared with unstimulated pre-transplant donor and recipient T cells. The cohort enrolled under 25 intestinal transplant recipients including one retransplant, and a few patients lacking pretransplant specimens were excluded. Results and caveats for the whole study, not just this receptor: GvH clones were found in recipient bone marrow, and some of the GvH clones appeared earlier in ileal mucosa or blood, which is consistent with an intestinal mucosal origin. Conclusions were limited by the relatively low number and heterogeneity of intestinal transplant patients. Peak levels of circulating GvH clones were associated with declines in HvG clones early after transplant. In the allografts of patients with donor T cell macrochimerism, GvH to HvG T cell clonal ratios were high.

The time point label, as the study defines it: cells obtained before transplantation from donor or recipient. CD3+CD4+ and CD3+CD8+ populations were FACS-sorted from unstimulated pre-transplant donor and recipient cells taken from spleen or lymph nodes. CDR3 length: 15 amino acids, cysteine to phenylalanine. Left in the record is the CDR3 DNA by itself, 45 bases read in frame from the first base. This TCR came from a human donor who received an intestinal transplant. The V and J segments used are TRBV21-1 and TRBJ1-1; TRBD1, the table's D call, lacks a check against the DNA. TRBV21-1 is designated a pseudogene. The sequencing here drew on unstimulated CD4+ T cells sorted from spleen or lymph node cells, taken before intestinal transplant. The CDR3 in this case is CASSNNRVQNTEAFF. In nucleotides, the sequence is TGTGCCAGCAGCAACAACAGGGTCCAGAACACTGAAGCTTTCTTT.